This T cell receptor beta chain derives from a study of T cell responses to AZD1222 COVID-19 vaccine (dated by TCRdb to the early 2020s). The study in broad terms: A total of 230 to 250 trial participants underwent TCR sequencing, of whom some 210 received two doses of AZD1222 and roughly 25 received two doses of the MenACWY control vaccine. Enrollment into the trials was organized by age into subgroups of 18-55, 56-69 and 70-plus years, and those subgroups contained roughly 150, 30 and 60 TCR-sequenced participants, respectively.

The CDR3 regions of human TCRbeta chains were analyzed by immunosequencing. Processing in the source paper ran as follows. Repertoire TCRs were checked for matches against a reference library of SARS-CoV-2-specific TCRs that had been generated using the MIRA antigen-specificity platform. Breadth was defined as the fraction of unique TCRs that were SARS-CoV-2-associated. Depth was defined as the fraction of total T cells that were SARS-CoV-2-associated. Each spike-specific TCR was assigned to its reactive spike region and to a CD4 or CD8 class using the MIRA data. Log10-transformed breadth and depth values were compared by one-way ANOVA with Sidak's multiple comparisons tests. TCRdb obtained this table from immuneACCESS and retained in-frame rearrangements with V and J assigned. These tables miss some clones; where compared with another copy, unresolved V genes account for less than half of the shortfall, and the remainder is unexplained. V and J calls and clone size are copied from that table; D and trimming were computed from the DNA. The sample has roughly 150,000 clones on record, more than 75% of them singletons. The top ten hold about 8.9% of the sample.

About this clone: This receptor's antigen is unknown. No base quality values were provided; no much bigger clone lies one nucleotide off.

The sample's time point label is to be understood as: about 28 days (+/-7) after the second vaccine dose. AZD1222 recipients whose second dose came at about 4 weeks and those whose second dose came at about 12 weeks were combined into one group, since spike-specific TCR depth and breadth did not differ between the two schedules. Vaccinee samples were obtained from the UK trials COV001 and COV002, which included a single-blind randomized controlled phase 2/3 trial of AZD1222 (ChAdOx1 nCoV-19) in healthy adults. For TCRbeta chain sequencing, PBMC samples were collected from trial participants at day 0 and at day 28 after the second dose. The germline V gene encodes CDR1 LGHDT and CDR2 YNNKEL (reference sequence). Germline trimming amounts to 3 bases on V and 0 bases on J, with 0 as the count of junction bases outside the gene matches. The CDR3 spans 15 residues, from the cysteine through the phenylalanine. Of the read, only the CDR3 DNA is kept; its 45 bases are in frame from base 1.

What the work shows at the level of the full study, not this receptor alone: In the small 56-69-year group, the increase in depth fell short of significance, most likely because of low power. Reportedly, almost half of the unique spike-specific TCRs recognized epitopes lying outside the regions that are mutated in the B.1.351 and B.1.1.7 variants. Because no day 14 peak-response samples were available, repertoires were characterized only after the peak T cell response. The vaccine-associated CD4 TCRs covered the entire spike protein, and the dominant responses fell in regions 160-218 and 743-854. Participants were mostly white British, with more females than males. The authors suggested clonal diversity may have been underestimated. Conclusions about previously exposed vaccinees were limited because only six AZD1222 recipients were SARS-CoV-2 seropositive at baseline. Spike-specific TCR breadth and depth rose significantly after two AZD1222 doses compared with day 0 and with MenACWY recipients.

The sequence came from an adult who received the AZD1222 COVID-19 vaccine. Recombination linked TRBV3-1 (or the pseudogene TRBV3-2) to TRBJ1-4, and 8 junction bases match TRBD1. Sequenced material: peripheral blood, taken 28 days after the second AZD1222 dose. DNA sequence: TGTGCCAGCAGCCAGACAGGGGCAACTAATGAAAAACTGTTTTTT. It codes for CASSQTGATNEKLFF.